This is a list of T cell receptor beta chains from one sample in a study of cytomegalovirus exposure and HLA in healthy donors. TCRdb's table, derived via immunoSEQ multiplex PCR, lists solely in-frame clones and lacks some. Here the sample spans about 170,000 clones, 76% being singletons. Sequencing was carried out using PBMCs. The receptors stem from a female donor in good health and CMV-seronegative. CDR3s include the opening cysteine and the closing phenylalanine or tryptophan. The order of the fields is D gene, clone size, V gene, J gene, CDR3 DNA, CDR3 protein. The D gene is left open where the match is weak. Not all rows give a size; the values are once, few, many and, for expanded clones, a class.

>NA|NA|TRBV30|TRBJ2-3
TGTGCCTGGAGTGAACGGGTGGGACTTACAGATACGCAGTATTTT
CAWSERVGLTDTQYF
>TRBD2|NA|TRBV19|TRBJ2-1
TGTGCCAGTAGCCGGACTAGCGGGCGATACAATGAGCAGTTCTTC
CASSRTSGRYNEQFF
>NA|NA|TRBV28|TRBJ1-1
TGTGCCAGCAGGATAGGTGGGGGGATGAACACTGAAGCTTTCTTT
CASRIGGGMNTEAFF
>NA|NA|TRBV25-1|TRBJ1-2
TGTGCCAGCAGTGAATGGGAGCGCTACACCTTC
CASSEWERYTF
>NA|NA|TRBV30|TRBJ1-2
TGTGCCTGGACAGGGCAGGGAGGCTACACCTTC
CAWTGQGGYTF
>NA|few|TRBV28|TRBJ1-1
TGTGCCAGCACCCGCTCAGGGGTCACTGAAGCTTTCTTT
CASTRSGVTEAFF
>NA|NA|TRBV4-1|TRBJ1-2
TGCGCCAGCAGCCAAGTTGGCAGGACTGGGGGCTACACCTTC
CASSQVGRTGGYTF
>NA|NA|TRBV21-1|TRBJ1-3
TGTGCCAGCAGCAAAGGCCTAAGTCCTCCCTCTGGAAACACCATATATTTT
CASSKGLSPPSGNTIYF
>NA|NA|TRBV4-1|TRBJ1-2
TGCGCCAGCAGCCAAGATCGGACAGTCGTGACTAACTATGGCTACACCTTC
CASSQDRTVVTNYGYTF
>NA|NA|TRBV6-5|TRBJ2-7
TGTGCCAGCAGCCCCAGGGGTCAGGACCACGAGCAGTACTTC
CASSPRGQDHEQYF
>NA|NA|TRBV18|TRBJ2-7
TGTGCCAGCTCACCAATCGGAGATTCCTACGAGCAGTACTTC
CASSPIGDSYEQYF
>NA|NA|TRBV10-3|TRBJ2-5
TGTGCCATCAGTGAGGGAGGGCAGGAGACCCAGTACTTC
CAISEGGQETQYF
>TRBD2|once|TRBV4-3|TRBJ2-2
TGCGCCAGCAGCCAAGATCTGCCTAGCGGGGGGGCGACCGGGGAGCTGTTTTTT
CASSQDLPSGGATGELFF
>TRBD2|NA|TRBV28|TRBJ2-1
TGTGCCAGCAGTTTACCGTCAGCGGGAGCAAACGAGCAGTTCTTC
CASSLPSAGANEQFF
>NA|NA|TRBV10-3|TRBJ2-1
TGTGCCATCCAATTGGGCCAGTCACCTTTCCCCCCTAAGTTCTTC
CAIQLGQSPFPPKFF
>NA|few|TRBV5-4|TRBJ2-1
TGTGCCAGCAGCTTGTGGGGAGGAGACAATGAGCAGTTCTTC
CASSLWGGDNEQFF
>NA|once|TRBV7-2|TRBJ1-4
TGTGCCAGCAGCTTATCTGCGAGGAATGAAAAACTGTTTTTT
CASSLSARNEKLFF
>NA|NA|TRBV18|TRBJ1-2
TGTGCCAGCTCACCTGACAGTACCTATGGCTACACCTTC
CASSPDSTYGYTF
>NA|NA|TRBV18|TRBJ2-5
TGTGCCAGCTCACCCTCCGGGGGTAGAGAGACCCAGTACTTC
CASSPSGGRETQYF
>NA|NA|TRBV27|TRBJ2-2
TGTGCCAGCAGTTTCCTGTCGGGCCGGGACTCATACACCGGGGAGCTGTTTTTT
CASSFLSGRDSYTGELFF
>TRBD2|NA|TRBV7-9|TRBJ2-1
TGTGCCAGCAGCTTAGCGGGAGGGTCGGTTGAGCAGTTCTTC
CASSLAGGSVEQFF
>NA|NA|TRBV7-9|TRBJ1-4
TGTGCCAGCAGCCTTCAGACTAATGAAAAACTGTTTTTT
CASSLQTNEKLFF
>TRBD1|NA|TRBV19|TRBJ1-1
TGTGCCAGTAGTGCCCAACAGGGGGCGAACACTGAAGCTTTCTTT
CASSAQQGANTEAFF
>NA|few|TRBV4-3|TRBJ2-1
TGCGCCAGCAGCCAAGAAGGGGGTGAGGCAAGCTCCTACAATGAGCAGTTCTTC
CASSQEGGEASSYNEQFF
>NA|once|TRBV5-1|TRBJ1-4
TGCGCCAGCAGCTTGGACGGCCTGGGCGGGAATGAAAAACTGTTTTTT
CASSLDGLGGNEKLFF
>TRBD2|few|TRBV10-3|TRBJ2-1
TGTGCCATCAGATCCTCTAGCGGAGCCTACAATGAGCAGTTCTTC
CAIRSSSGAYNEQFF
>NA|NA|TRBV5-1|TRBJ1-1
TGCGCCAGCAGCTTAATAGGGGAAACTGAAGCTTTCTTT
CASSLIGETEAFF
>NA|once|TRBV14|TRBJ2-7
TGTGCCAGCAGCAGCGGGCTTCTAGGGCAGTACTTC
CASSSGLLGQYF
>NA|few|TRBV4-2|TRBJ1-2
TGTGCCAGCAGCCGTAACCCAGGGGAAGGAGGTGGCTACACCTTC
CASSRNPGEGGGYTF
>NA|NA|TRBV5-5|TRBJ2-1
TGTGCCAGCAGCTCTCCCCGGGGGGAGCAGTTCTTC
CASSSPRGEQFF
>NA|NA|TRBV27|TRBJ1-2
TGTGCCAGCAGTGGATCGGACAAAGGGGACTATGGCTACACCTTC
CASSGSDKGDYGYTF
>TRBD2|NA|TRBV7-2|TRBJ2-7
TGTGCCAGCAGCTTCACTAGCGGGGTTAACGAGCAGTACTTC
CASSFTSGVNEQYF
>NA|NA|TRBV12-5|TRBJ1-2
TGTGCTAGTGGTCCCCTAGACAGATTACGCATGCATGGCTACACCTTC
CASGPLDRLRMHGYTF
>NA|NA|TRBV5-6|TRBJ2-7
TGTGCCAGCAGCTGGAGCGGCTACGAGCAGTACTTC
CASSWSGYEQYF
>TRBD2|NA|TRBV7-9|TRBJ2-3
TGTGCCAGCAGCTTAGGGAGCGGGAGGGTCTCAATCACAGATACGCAGTATTTT
CASSLGSGRVSITDTQYF
>TRBD2|NA|TRBV7-2|TRBJ2-7
TGTGCCAGCAGCTATACCGGGACTAGCGGTTCTTACGAGCAGTACTTC
CASSYTGTSGSYEQYF
>NA|NA|TRBV6-6|TRBJ1-4
TGTGCCAGCACCAAACTGGACAGCTTCGGAAAACTGTTTTTT
CASTKLDSFGKLFF
>TRBD1|NA|TRBV4-1|TRBJ1-2
TGCGCCAGCAGCCAGGACCGGGACAGGGGAAACGGCTACACCTTC
CASSQDRDRGNGYTF
>NA|NA|TRBV5-8|TRBJ2-7
TGTGCCAGCAGTTACGGGGTTTTCTCCTACGAGCAGTACTTC
CASSYGVFSYEQYF
>TRBD1|once|TRBV4-3|TRBJ2-4
TGCGCCAGCAGCCAAAACAGAGACAGGGGGAACATTCAGTACTTC
CASSQNRDRGNIQYF
>TRBD1|NA|TRBV7-2|TRBJ2-7
TGTGCCAGCAGCTCGGTGCGGACAGGGGTGGGGGAGCAGTACTTC
CASSSVRTGVGEQYF
>TRBD2|NA|TRBV9|TRBJ2-2
TGTGCCAGCAGCGTAGGACTAGCGGGAGTCCGAACCGGGGAGCTGTTTTTT
CASSVGLAGVRTGELFF
>TRBD1|once|TRBV27|TRBJ2-4
TGTGCCAGCAGTTTAACCGCGGACAGGAAAAACATTCAGTACTTC
CASSLTADRKNIQYF
>TRBD1|NA|TRBV6-1|TRBJ1-6
TGTGCCAGCAGTGAATCCGACAGGGTAGAGGGTAATTCACCCCTCCACTTT
CASSESDRVEGNSPLHF
>NA|NA|TRBV14|TRBJ2-3
TGTGCCAGCAGCCAAGGGACAGGGAGGGCTTATAGGCAGTATTTT
CASSQGTGRAYRQYF
>TRBD1|few|TRBV5-4|TRBJ2-3
TGTGCCAGCAGCTTGGCTAAGGGACAGGGTGAAGATACGCAGTATTTT
CASSLAKGQGEDTQYF
>NA|NA|TRBV9|TRBJ2-1
TGTGCCAGCAGCGTGCGGGGTGGTTTGGGGCAGAGCTCCTACAATGAGCAGTTCTTC
CASSVRGGLGQSSYNEQFF
>NA|NA|TRBV7-2|TRBJ1-3
TGTGCCAGCAGCCAAGAAAAACGGAGGGGAAACACCATATATTTT
CASSQEKRRGNTIYF
>NA|few|TRBV4-2|TRBJ1-4
TGTGCCAGCAGCCCACCCGGGGAAGGGATTGGGGAAAAACTGTTTTTT
CASSPPGEGIGEKLFF